The clone carrying this T cell receptor (beta chain) was seen a few times. Within the sample, other DNA sequences also encode this same CDR3. This sample was taken from a study of blood T cell repertoires in COVID-19. The germline gives CDR1 LGHDT, CDR2 YNNKEL (reference sequence). CDR3 length equals 14 residues. Between the trimmed V and J ends, which lost 4 bases and 2 bases, there was a span of 8 bases. Measured with immunoSEQ multiplex PCR; TCRdb has only the in-frame clones, and not every one. The repertoire consists of approximately 210,000 clones, with around four fifths occurring once and the leading ten covering about 15%. Researchers sorted participants into cohorts using their self-reported clinical history. Cohort 3 donors counted as recovered after two negative PCRs, clearance, or resolved symptoms.

The sample consisted of PBMCs or T cells enriched from blood (not recorded which). The gene calls are TRBV3-1 (or the pseudogene TRBV3-2) and TRBJ1-4, with no clear D. The sequence derives from a middle-aged man who had recovered from COVID-19. The CDR3 region is CASSPGGTNEKLFF. DNA of the CDR3: TGTGCCAGCAGCCCGGGTGGGACTAATGAAAAACTGTTTTTT.